The clone carrying this TCR beta chain was observed many times. Trimming took off 7 bases at V and 4 bases at J, with 11 bases between the two ends. This CDR3 is built from 12 residues. In germline, CDR1 is SQVTM, CDR2 ANQGSEA. The data were obtained in a study of T-cell reconstitution after alpha-beta-depleted transplantation in children. Unique molecular identifiers were incorporated when the TCRbeta library was constructed. MiXCR, applied by TCRdb to the PCR reads, yields one record per CDR3 protein. This table holds approximately 640,000 distinct CDR3 sequences, over 15% found once. Sequencing was performed on PBMCs from the stem cell graft donor, taken from the stem cell graft. The receptor was isolated from a human donor who donated a stem cell graft to a child with acute myeloid leukemia. The chain couples TRBV29-1 to TRBJ2-1, with D possibly TRBD1 on 6 matching bases. CDR3 DNA sequence: TGCAGCGCCGGACAGATATACAATGAGCAGTTCTTC. Translating gives CSAGQIYNEQFF.